Listed below are T cell receptor beta chains from one sample, sequenced in a study of shared clonotypes between healthy human individuals. Clones were read by immunoSEQ multiplex PCR, and TCRdb kept only the in-frame ones, dropping some. The data show hundreds of thousands of clones, with roughly 95% seen just once and 0.11% held by the top ten. Sequencing used naive CD8+ T cells sorted from blood. The receptors shown here come from a woman in her twenties or thirties in good health. CDR3s include the opening cysteine and the closing phenylalanine or tryptophan. The order of the fields is V gene, J gene, clone size, D gene, CDR3 DNA, CDR3 protein. The D gene is left open where the match is weak. Where a row states a size, it is once, few, many or the class of an expanded clone; other rows omit it.

>TRBV19|TRBJ1-6|NA|NA
TGTGCCAGTAGAAGCTCCTATAATTCACCCCTCCACTTT
CASRSSYNSPLHF
>TRBV6-6|TRBJ1-5|NA|NA
TGTGCCACCGGGCGAAGAGGGGTTGTAGAACCCCAGCATTTT
CATGRRGVVEPQHF
>TRBV7-9|TRBJ2-4|NA|NA
TGTGCCAGCAGCCCTTTGGGGGCGGGAGAAGCCAAAAACATTCAGTACTTC
CASSPLGAGEAKNIQYF
>TRBV6-5|TRBJ2-2|NA|NA
TGTGCCAGCAGTTATGGGGGACCGAACACCGGGGAGCTGTTTTTT
CASSYGGPNTGELFF
>TRBV9|TRBJ2-7|NA|TRBD1
TGTGCCAGCAGCGGGGGACAGTCCTACGAGCAGTACTTC
CASSGGQSYEQYF
>TRBV25-1|TRBJ2-2|once|TRBD2
TGTGCCAGCAGTGTAGGAGCGGGGGCCGGGGAGCTGTTTTTT
CASSVGAGAGELFF
>TRBV19|TRBJ2-1|NA|NA
TGTGCCAGTAGTAAAGACCGGGACCAGAATGAGCAGTTCTTC
CASSKDRDQNEQFF
>TRBV23-1|TRBJ2-7|NA|TRBD1
TGCGCCATCAGAAGGACAGGGCCCTACGAGCAGTACTTC
CAIRRTGPYEQYF
>TRBV15|TRBJ2-1|NA|TRBD1
TGTGCCACCAGCAGAGATTTAGGCCAGGGGGTCCTCGGTGAGCAGTTCTTC
CATSRDLGQGVLGEQFF
>TRBV7-9|TRBJ1-4|NA|NA
TGTGCCAGCAGCTTAGATGAAAAACTGTTTTTT
CASSLDEKLFF
>TRBV6-5|TRBJ1-1|once|NA
TGTGCCAGCAGTTACTCCTTGGTGGGGAACACTGAAGCTTTCTTT
CASSYSLVGNTEAFF
>TRBV4-1|TRBJ1-1|once|TRBD1
TGCGCCAGCAGCACGGGACAGGCTGTGGAAGCTTTCTTT
CASSTGQAVEAFF
>TRBV28|TRBJ2-3|NA|TRBD2
TGTGCCAGCAGTTTATATGGCGGGAGGGCCGGAGATACGCAGTATTTT
CASSLYGGRAGDTQYF
>TRBV6-5|TRBJ2-3|once|NA
TGTGCCAGCAGTTACACTGCGGGAACCACAGATACGCAGTATTTT
CASSYTAGTTDTQYF
>TRBV6-1|TRBJ2-3|once|TRBD2
TGTGCCAGCAGTGATTCCGGACTAGCGGGCCTCACAGATACGCAGTATTTT
CASSDSGLAGLTDTQYF
>TRBV2|TRBJ2-3|once|TRBD2
TGTGCCAGCAGTGAAATTAGTCTAGCGGGTGTCCCACCTAGCACAGATACGCAGTATTTT
CASSEISLAGVPPSTDTQYF
>TRBV5-6|TRBJ2-3|NA|NA
TGTGCCAGCAGCTTGAATAGAAGAGGGGGAAGACTCACAGATACGCAGTATTTT
CASSLNRRGGRLTDTQYF
>TRBV27|TRBJ2-7|NA|NA
TGTGCCAGCAGTTTATTTCCCGACAGGAGCTCCTACGAGCAGTACTTC
CASSLFPDRSSYEQYF
>TRBV28|TRBJ2-7|NA|TRBD2
TGTGCCAGCAGTGCCCTAGCGGGATATACCTACGAGCAGTACTTC
CASSALAGYTYEQYF
>TRBV27|TRBJ1-1|NA|TRBD1
TGTGCCAGCAGTCCGTCAGGGGGAGAGGTTAACACTGAAGCTTTCTTT
CASSPSGGEVNTEAFF
>TRBV6-1|TRBJ2-1|NA|TRBD2
TGTGCCAGCAGTGGGCCGCGGGGGAGCTCCTACAATGAGCAGTTCTTC
CASSGPRGSSYNEQFF
>TRBV28|TRBJ1-1|few|NA
TGTGCCAGCAGACTCCAGACAGGAACACTGAATGCTTTCTTT
CASRLQTGTLNAFF
>TRBV29-1|TRBJ1-1|once|NA
TGCAGCGTTGGCCGACACCCAGATTCAGAAGCTTTCTTT
CSVGRHPDSEAFF
>TRBV29-1|TRBJ2-3|NA|TRBD2
TGCAGCGTTGCGGGCGGGAGGGGCACAGATACGCAGTATTTT
CSVAGGRGTDTQYF
>TRBV30|TRBJ2-6|NA|NA
TGTGCCTGGAGTGTAGGGGCTGGGGCCAACGTCCTGACTTTC
CAWSVGAGANVLTF
>TRBV4-1|TRBJ2-2|NA|NA
TGCGCCAGCAGCCAAACTGGGGGTGGGGAGCTGTTTTTT
CASSQTGGGELFF
>TRBV6-5|TRBJ1-2|NA|NA
TGTGCCAGCAGTTCGGTCGGACTGAACTATGGCTACACCTTC
CASSSVGLNYGYTF
>TRBV9|TRBJ1-1|NA|NA
TGTGCCAGCAGCGCCGGGGGGCGCGGGGCTGAAGCTTTCTTT
CASSAGGRGAEAFF
>TRBV5-6|TRBJ2-5|NA|TRBD1
TGTGCCAGCAGCTTGGCAGGGACAGGAGTCGAGACCCAGTACTTC
CASSLAGTGVETQYF
>TRBV5-4|TRBJ2-7|NA|TRBD2
TGTGCCAGCAGCTTGTTCGGTTCTAGCGGGAGCTACGAGCAGTACTTC
CASSLFGSSGSYEQYF
>TRBV10-3|TRBJ2-3|NA|TRBD2
TGTGCCATCAGTGAGTCTACTAGCGGGAGTTTTGAAGATACGCAGTATTTT
CAISESTSGSFEDTQYF
>TRBV12-2|TRBJ2-7|NA|NA
TGTGCAAGTCGCTTAGCGGGAATGACTAGCGGGAGCTCCTACGAGCAGTACTTC
CASRLAGMTSGSSYEQYF
>TRBV9|TRBJ2-2|NA|NA
TGTGCCAGCAGCGTGTATAGTGGCGGGGAGCTGTTTTTT
CASSVYSGGELFF
>TRBV19|TRBJ2-1|NA|NA
TGTGCCAGTAGTGTATTCGGACTAACCTCCTACAATGAGCAGTTCTTC
CASSVFGLTSYNEQFF
>TRBV7-9|TRBJ2-3|NA|NA
TGTGCCAGCAGCTTAGTTCCCATTCTCGGGAGAAGCACAGATACGCAGTATTTT
CASSLVPILGRSTDTQYF
>TRBV5-6|TRBJ1-2|NA|NA
TGTGCCAGCAGCTCTTACATAACCATTCAAACGGCACTTTACTATGGCTACACCTTC
CASSSYITIQTALYYGYTF
>TRBV2|TRBJ1-2|NA|NA
TGTGCCAGCAGTGAATCGACCCAGGGAAAGGATGGCTACACCTTC
CASSESTQGKDGYTF
>TRBV5-1|TRBJ1-1|NA|TRBD1
TGCGCCAGCAGCTTGGGACAGGGTAGCACTGAAGCTTTCTTT
CASSLGQGSTEAFF
>TRBV9|TRBJ2-3|NA|NA
TGTGCCAGCAGCCCCGGTGACCTCGCCTCCACAGATACGCAGTATTTT
CASSPGDLASTDTQYF
>TRBV19|TRBJ1-6|NA|TRBD1
TGTGCCAGTAGTCCCACCGGGACAGGGGGCTCACCCCTCCACTTT
CASSPTGTGGSPLHF
>TRBV4-1|TRBJ2-1|NA|NA
TGCGCCAGCAGCCAAGGTATATGGTATCGCCGGGGGACGGAAAAGTACAATGAGCAGTTCTTC
CASSQGIWYRRGTEKYNEQFF
>TRBV19|TRBJ1-4|NA|NA
TGTGCCAGTAGTATAGGGGGTGAAAAACTGTTTTTT
CASSIGGEKLFF
>TRBV28|TRBJ1-4|once|NA
TGTGCCAGCAGTTTAGCTCGACGTAATGAAAAACTGTTTTTT
CASSLARRNEKLFF
>TRBV5-6|TRBJ2-7|NA|NA
TGTGCCAGCAGCTTGGTAGTGCCCGTGGAACAGTACTTC
CASSLVVPVEQYF
>TRBV6-6|TRBJ2-7|NA|NA
TGTGCCAGCAGGATGACAGCCTCCTACGAGCAGTACTTC
CASRMTASYEQYF